This T cell receptor (beta chain) was sequenced during a study of spatial heterogeneity in lung cancer. The overall study: In raw reads, more than 9.5 appearances on average were recorded for each unique TCR and UMI combination.

This clonotype was observed many times. CDR3 length: 13 residues. Trimming removed 3 bases from V and 6 bases from J; junction bases left unmatched: 3. The V gene's germline CDR1 is SGHNT and CDR2 YYREEE (reference sequence). TCRdb independently ran MiXCR on the 5' RACE reads; one entry per CDR3 protein. The sample holds under 25,000 distinct CDR3 sequences; roughly 10% are singletons and the top ten take approximately 34%. The time point denotes: blood at routine non-recurrence follow-up after resection. The rearrangement links TRBV5-4 to TRBJ1-2; 9 bases agree with TRBD1. The sequence was collected from a female donor with early-stage non-small cell lung cancer. The sequencing here drew on PBMCs, taken at follow-up. CDR3 sequence: CASSSGTGHGYTF. In DNA form, the CDR3 reads TGTGCCAGCAGCTCGGGGACAGGGCATGGCTACACCTTC. Variable domain in full (rest from reference TRBV5-4 and TRBJ1-2): ETGVTQSPTHLIKTRGQQVTLRCSSQSGHNTVSWYQQALGQGPQFIFQYYREEENGRGNFPPRFSGLQFPNYSSELNVNALELDDSALYLCASSSGTGHGYTFGSGTRLTVV.